The 27 T cell receptor beta chains below all came from one sample that was sequenced in a study of blood T cell repertoires in COVID-19. Assay used: immunoSEQ multiplex PCR; TCRdb lists only in-frame clones, some missing. The table has about 210,000 clones, around 91% seen once. The sample comprised peripheral blood. The receptors originated from a woman between 40 and 50 years old with acute or convalescent COVID-19.

The rearrangement links TRBV19 to TRBJ1-1; D is perhaps TRBD1 (5 bases). CDR3 length: 15 amino acids. V dropped 6 bases and J dropped 4 bases, with 18 bases sitting between them. Germline lookup yields CDR1 LNHDA and CDR2 SQIVND (reference sequence). In DNA, the CDR3 is TGTGCCAGTAGATGGGGGGGGTCGGATGGCACTGAAGCTTTCTTT. Translated: CASRWGGSDGTEAFF.

This clone came up a few times. The chain uses TRBV2 and TRBJ1-5; 7 nucleotides match TRBD1. This CDR3 comprises 15 residues. In germline, CDR1 is SNHLY, CDR2 FYNNEI. Trimming at V came to 5 bases and at J to 2 bases, leaving 6 bases not matched to a gene. CDR3 in amino acids: CASSSTGTGNQPQHF. CDR3 sequence (DNA): TGTGCCAGCAGTTCCACCGGGACAGGCAATCAGCCCCAGCATTTT.

The CDR3 DNA is TGTGCCAGCAGCTCCCGGACAGGGGGTAATTCACCCCTCCACTTT. Translation: CASSSRTGGNSPLHF. The V gene is TRBV9, the J gene TRBJ1-6; 10 bases match TRBD1. CDR1 is SGDLS, CDR2 YYNGEE, per germline. CDR3 length: 15 residues. V dropped 4 bases and J dropped 6; count of bases not matched to a gene: 4.

This sequence joins TRBV5-1 and TRBJ2-1, with TRBD1 as a possible D gene (6 bases). The CDR3 extends over 13 amino acids. V lost 3 bases, J lost 7 bases, and 11 bases lay in between. The V gene's germline CDR1 is SGHRS and CDR2 YFSETQ. CDR3 in amino acids: CASSSQGSNEQFF. The DNA of the CDR3 is TGCGCCAGCAGCTCACAGGGAAGTAATGAGCAGTTCTTC.

CDR3 DNA: TGTGCCAGCAGCTTAGCTAACACCGGGGAGCTGTTTTTT. Protein product: CASSLANTGELFF. V usage is TRBV11-2 and J usage is TRBJ2-2; D is unclear. V was trimmed by 1 base and J by 2 bases, leaving 2 bases between them. CDR1 is SGHAT and CDR2 is FQNNGV in the germline V gene. The CDR3 length is 13 residues. Complete variable domain (other parts from reference TRBV11-2 and TRBJ2-2): EAGVAQSPRYKIIEKRQSVAFWCNPISGHATLYWYQQILGQGPKLLIQFQNNGVVDDSQLPKDRFSAERLKGVDSTLKIQPAKLEDSAVYLCASSLANTGELFFGEGSRLTVL.

The V gene is TRBV19, the J gene TRBJ2-2, with a tentative D call TRBD1 (5 bases). Germline V lookup: CDR1 LNHDA, CDR2 SQIVND (reference sequence). V was shortened by 3 bases and J by 4 bases, with 12 bases between the two germline ends. The CDR3 totals 15 residues. The CDR3 DNA is TGTGCCAGTAGTATCAGGGTCGTCAGCACCGGGGAGCTGTTTTTT. Translating it yields CASSIRVVSTGELFF.

The J gene is TRBJ1-1, the V gene TRBV2, with TRBD1 as a possible D gene (6 bases). In germline, CDR1 is SNHLY, CDR2 FYNNEI. The V end lost 3 bases, the J end lost 1 base, and 15 bases lay between the germline ends. The CDR3 runs to 16 residues. The CDR3 nucleotides read TGTGCCAGCAGTGACCCTCACAGGGCGGCGAACACTGAAGCTTTCTTT. Its translation: CASSDPHRAANTEAFF.

J is TRBJ1-4 and V is TRBV15, with 7 bases fitting TRBD1. The CDR3 spans 15 residues. V dropped 5 bases and J dropped 4; count of bases not matched to a gene: 7. Germline V gene sequence: CDR1 LNHNV, CDR2 YYDKDF (reference sequence). CDR3 amino acids: CATSGQGQLNEKLFF. The CDR3 coding sequence is TGTGCCACCAGCGGCCAGGGACAGCTTAATGAAAAACTGTTTTTT.

The chain recombines TRBV30 with TRBJ2-1; 8 nucleotides line up with TRBD1. The CDR3 totals 14 residues. Germline CDR1 GTSNPN, CDR2 SVGIG (reference sequence). V lost 3 bases to trimming and J lost 2 bases; unmatched junction nucleotides: 3. For the CDR3, the DNA is TGTGCCTGGAGAGGACAGGGAACCTACAATGAGCAGTTCTTC. This sequence encodes CAWRGQGTYNEQFF.

The chain joins TRBV29-1 to TRBJ1-5, with D maybe TRBD1 (5 bases). The CDR3 has 13 residues. Trimming took 6 bases from V and 6 from J, leaving 15 bases between them. CDR1 and CDR2 from the germline V gene are SQVTM and ANQGSEA. The CDR3 DNA reads TGCAGCGTCCCGGGGGGGGGAGGTCAGCCCCAGCATTTT. Translation: CSVPGGGGQPQHF. Together with reference TRBV29-1 and TRBJ1-5, the CDR3 gives the full variable domain: SAVISQKPSRDICQRGTSLTIQCQVDSQVTMMFWYRQQPGQSLTLIATANQGSEATYESGFVIDKFPISRPNLTFSTLTVSNMSPEDSSIYLCSVPGGGGQPQHFGDGTRLSIL.

J is TRBJ2-5 and V is TRBV11-2; TRBD2 matches 10 bases. V dropped 1 base and J dropped 3; count of bases not matched to a gene: 8. CDR1 SGHAT and CDR2 FQNNGV come from the germline V gene. The CDR3 is 17 residues long. The CDR3 reads CASSLGVILAGEETQYF. The DNA for the CDR3 is TGTGCCAGCAGCTTAGGGGTCATCCTAGCGGGGGAAGAGACCCAGTACTTC.

CDR3 bases: TGTGCCAGCAGCCATGATCGCGATGAGCAGTTCTTC. Encoded protein: CASSHDRDEQFF. V usage is TRBV11-3 and J usage is TRBJ2-1; no reliable D call. This CDR3 has 12 residues. CDR1 is SGHNT, CDR2 YENEEA, per germline. V was shortened by 5 bases and J by 8 bases, with 10 bases between the two germline ends.

This chain joins TRBV4-1 and TRBJ1-2, with no clear D. Per the germline V gene, CDR1 is MGHRA and CDR2 is YSYEKL. V dropped 3 bases and J dropped 5 bases, with 13 bases sitting between them. The CDR3 has 14 residues. CDR3 nucleotide sequence: TGCGCCAGCAGCCATTGGGGAGTAAAATATGGCTACACCTTC. Its translation is CASSHWGVKYGYTF.

The rearrangement uses TRBV19 and TRBJ1-2; D is ambiguous. Germline V gene lookup returns CDR1 LNHDA and CDR2 SQIVND (reference sequence). The CDR3 length is 15 residues. V gave up 3 bases and J gave up 6 bases, with 17 bases separating them. CDR3 residues: CASSIRVAGSDGYTF. The CDR3 region has the DNA TGTGCCAGTAGTATTCGCGTGGCGGGATCTGATGGCTACACCTTC. Combining the CDR3 with reference TRBV19 and TRBJ1-2 gives the whole variable domain DGGITQSPKYLFRKEGQNVTLSCEQNLNHDAMYWYRQDPGQGLRLIYYSQIVNDFQKGDIAEGYSVSREKKESFPLTVTSAQKNPTAFYLCASSIRVAGSDGYTFGSGTRLTVV.

In this sample, this clone turned up once. The rearrangement links TRBV10-3 to TRBJ1-2; 8 bases map to TRBD1. The CDR3 is made up of 12 amino acids. Germline-derived CDR1 and CDR2 are ENHRY and SYGVKD. The V gene end was trimmed by 8 bases and the J gene end by 8 bases; junction bases not matched to a gene: 7. This CDR3 is CAIQGAGEGYTF. In DNA, the CDR3 is TGTGCCATCCAGGGGGCAGGGGAGGGCTACACCTTC.

This sequence joins TRBV2 and TRBJ2-3; no firm D call. Trimming left V 6 bases short and J 2 bases short, with 6 bases between. The germline V gene encodes CDR1 SNHLY and CDR2 FYNNEI. The CDR3 length is 12 residues. Here the CDR3 reads CASSQATDTQYF. The CDR3 region has the DNA TGTGCCAGCAGCCAGGCCACAGATACGCAGTATTTT.

The chain is built from TRBV29-1 and TRBJ1-1; D is undetermined. Germline V gene lookup returns CDR1 SQVTM and CDR2 ANQGSEA. Trimming pared 0 bases from V and 4 bases from J, leaving 9 bases between. CDR3 length: 13 amino acids. This CDR3 reads CSVEDWGGTEAFF. The CDR3 DNA is TGCAGCGTTGAAGATTGGGGAGGCACTGAAGCTTTCTTT.

The chain is built from TRBV2 and TRBJ2-7, with a tentative D call TRBD1 (6 bases). The germline V and J ends were trimmed by 1 base and 4 bases, with 11 bases remaining between them. The CDR3 consists of 14 residues. Germline V gives CDR1 SNHLY, CDR2 FYNNEI. CDR3 DNA: TGTGCCAGCAGTGAAGGGGGACACCGATACGAGCAGTACGTC. It encodes CASSEGGHRYEQYV.

The chain links TRBV29-1 to TRBJ2-3; 8 bases fit TRBD1. CDR3 length: 14 amino acids. The junction had 8 bases not matched to a gene; V was cut back by 4 bases and J by 5 bases. Per germline, CDR1 SQVTM and CDR2 ANQGSEA. CDR3 nucleotide sequence: TGCAGCGTTGGCCCGACAGGGGAGGTAGATACGCAGTATTTT. Translating it yields CSVGPTGEVDTQYF.

V is TRBV5-1 and J is TRBJ2-5; D might be TRBD1 (5 bases). This CDR3 region has 14 residues. The V gene's germline CDR1 is SGHRS and CDR2 YFSETQ. Trimming shortened V by 2 bases and J by 2 bases, and 10 bases separated the two germline ends. CDR3: CASSLRTSQETQYF. CDR3 coding DNA: TGCGCCAGCAGCTTAAGGACAAGTCAAGAGACCCAGTACTTC.

The genes are TRBV11-2 and TRBJ1-5; TRBD1 agrees at 7 bases. This CDR3 region has 14 residues. Germline CDR1 is SGHAT and CDR2 is FQNNGV. J gave up 5 bases and V 3 bases, and 4 bases lay outside the gene matches. Here the CDR3 reads CASSFRQGHQPQHF. In DNA form, the CDR3 reads TGTGCCAGCAGCTTTCGACAGGGACATCAGCCCCAGCATTTT.

This sequence joins TRBV19 and TRBJ1-1, with a tentative D call TRBD1 (5 bases). Germline CDR1 is LNHDA and CDR2 is SQIVND (reference sequence). CDR3 length: 15 amino acids. The V end was cut by 4 bases, the J end by 3 bases, with 15 bases between. The CDR3 here is CASSTRTQLYTEAFF. Written as DNA, the CDR3 is TGTGCCAGTAGTACAAGGACACAACTGTACACTGAAGCTTTCTTT.

As DNA, the CDR3 is TGTGCCAGCAGCTTAGCCTCCGGGGGGGCGAGCACCGGGGAGCTGTTTTTT. Translating it yields CASSLASGGASTGELFF. The J gene is TRBJ2-2, the V gene TRBV9; TRBD2 aligns across 8 bases. The CDR3 spans 17 residues. The germline V gene encodes CDR1 SGDLS and CDR2 YYNGEE. The ends lost 4 bases at V and 4 bases at J; junction bases unmatched: 12.

The rearrangement joins TRBV24-1 to TRBJ2-1; 9 bases agree with TRBD2. The trim removed 3 bases at V and 2 bases at J, leaving 4 bases unmatched. Looked up from germline, CDR1 is KGHDR and CDR2 is SFDVKD. This CDR3 is built from 16 residues. CDR3 protein: CATSDPTSGTYNEQFF. DNA for the CDR3: TGTGCCACCAGTGATCCGACTAGCGGTACCTACAATGAGCAGTTCTTC.

The count of this clone is one. The chain has TRBV30 and TRBJ1-6, with TRBD1 matching over 9 bases. CDR1 and CDR2 (germline): GTSNPN, SVGIG (reference sequence). With V trimmed by 7 bases and J by 0 bases, 10 bases remained unmatched. This CDR3 spans 17 amino acids. The DNA for the CDR3 is TGTGCCTTTACATTAGGGACAGGGCTCTCCTATAATTCACCCCTCCACTTT. Translating gives CAFTLGTGLSYNSPLHF.

This chain uses TRBV27 with TRBJ1-6, with D maybe TRBD1 (6 bases). CDR1 is MNHEY, CDR2 SMNVEV, per germline (reference sequence). The V gene lost 8 bases and the J gene lost 10 bases, with 18 bases spanning the gap. This CDR3 is 14 amino acids long. The CDR3 DNA sequence: TGTGCCAGCGACCTGACAGGAGGAAGATCACCCCTCCACTTT. Its translation is CASDLTGGRSPLHF.

The CDR3 nucleotides read TGTGCCAGCAGCCAACTAGGTCTTAGTAGTGAAAAACTGTTTTTT. This gives the protein CASSQLGLSSEKLFF. The chain carries TRBV3-1 (or the pseudogene TRBV3-2) and TRBJ1-4; D is undetermined. CDR3 size: 15 residues. Germline lookup yields CDR1 LGHDT and CDR2 YNNKEL (reference sequence). V lost 2 bases to trimming and J lost 7 bases, with 14 bases between them.